Presented here are 30 T cell receptor beta chains from one specimen sequenced in a study of shared clonotypes between healthy human individuals. This table comes from immunoSEQ multiplex PCR, and its TCRdb copy is limited to in-frame clones, with some not included. Of approximately 1,000,000 clones listed, about 84% are singletons. The sample taken for sequencing was memory CD4+ T cells from PBMCs. Sample subset: CD45RA-negative fraction. Receptor source: a man between 18 and 29 years old in good health. Some clones in this sample may be carry-over from other donors' samples.

This clone appeared a single time. This could be a read error, since a much larger clone is one nucleotide away. The chain couples TRBV28 to TRBJ1-5; perhaps TRBD1 as D (5 bases). The V gene lost 7 bases and the J gene lost 4 bases, with 8 bases spanning the gap. Germline lookup yields CDR1 MDHEN and CDR2 SYDVKM. The CDR3 consists of 12 residues. This chain's CDR3 is CASKEGNQPQHF. CDR3 in DNA: TGTGCCAGCAAGGAGGGGAATCAGCCCCAGCATTTT.

This clone was picked up a small number of times. This chain joins TRBV29-1 and TRBJ1-1; 7 bases align to TRBD1. V lost 7 bases, J lost 2 bases, and 7 bases stayed unmatched. The CDR3 consists of 13 residues. Germline-derived CDR1 and CDR2 are SQVTM and ANQGSEA. CDR3 region: CSGKGQPNTEAFF. The CDR3 nucleotides read TGCAGCGGCAAGGGACAGCCAAACACTGAAGCTTTCTTT. Drawing the rest from reference TRBV29-1 and TRBJ1-1, the complete variable domain is SAVISQKPSRDICQRGTSLTIQCQVDSQVTMMFWYRQQPGQSLTLIATANQGSEATYESGFVIDKFPISRPNLTFSTLTVSNMSPEDSSIYLCSGKGQPNTEAFFGQGTRLTVV.

J is TRBJ2-1 and V is TRBV5-1; D is undetermined. The V end was cut by 0 bases, the J end by 7 bases, with 17 bases between. Germline CDR1 reads SGHRS; CDR2 reads YFSETQ. This CDR3 contains 16 residues. The CDR3 nucleotides are TGCGCCAGCAGCTTGGCCAGGCAGCGACTCTCTAATGAGCAGTTCTTC. It codes for CASSLARQRLSNEQFF.

Worth noting for this clone: The sample has other DNA sequences that encode this CDR3 too. The CDR3 sequence: CASRSGYSGNTIYF. CDR3 nucleotides: TGTGCCAGCAGGTCGGGGTATTCCGGAAACACCATATATTTT. V and J are TRBV7-2 and TRBJ1-3, with D uncertain. V lost 6 bases to trimming and J lost 4 bases, with 13 bases between them. Germline V gene sequence: CDR1 SGHTA, CDR2 FQGNSA. The CDR3 extends over 14 amino acids.

V and J are TRBV18 and TRBJ2-7; tentatively, D is TRBD2 (6 bases). The CDR3 has 14 amino acids. Trimming took 3 bases from V and 2 from J, leaving 11 bases between them. Per germline, CDR1 KGHSH and CDR2 LQKENI. CDR3: CASSPRGPPYEQYF. The CDR3 DNA reads as TGTGCCAGCTCACCGCGGGGACCACCCTACGAGCAGTACTTC.

This rearrangement joins TRBV5-4 to TRBJ2-7; D possibly corresponds to TRBD2 (6 bases). Per the germline V gene, CDR1 is SGHNT and CDR2 is YYREEE (reference sequence). The CDR3 is 14 amino acids. The V gene lost 4 bases and the J gene lost 4 bases, with 15 bases spanning the gap. The CDR3 loop is CASSRPGGSYEQYF. The CDR3 DNA reads TGTGCCAGCAGCAGACCTGGAGGGTCATACGAGCAGTACTTC. The full variable domain, its missing parts supplied by reference TRBV5-4 and TRBJ2-7, is ETGVTQSPTHLIKTRGQQVTLRCSSQSGHNTVSWYQQALGQGPQFIFQYYREEENGRGNFPPRFSGLQFPNYSSELNVNALELDDSALYLCASSRPGGSYEQYFGPGTRLTVT.

This clone is medium-sized within its sample. The rearrangement joins TRBV18 to TRBJ1-1; D gene ambiguous. V was cut by 1 base and J by 5 bases, with 11 bases left in between. Per germline, CDR1 KGHSH and CDR2 LQKENI. The CDR3 totals 14 residues. Here the CDR3 DNA reads TGTGCCAGCTCACCACAGGAAAGTGGGACTGAAGCTTTCTTT. Translated: CASSPQESGTEAFF.

The chain combines TRBV9 with TRBJ2-1, with TRBD2 matching 10 bases. V was pared by 2 bases and J by 2 bases, with 4 bases of the junction left unmatched. This CDR3 region has 16 residues. Germline V lookup: CDR1 SGDLS, CDR2 YYNGEE. Written as DNA, the CDR3 is TGTGCCAGCAGCGTCAAAGCGGGAGGGCCCTACAATGAGCAGTTCTTC. Its protein product is CASSVKAGGPYNEQFF.

V and J are TRBV4-1 and TRBJ1-5; weak D call: TRBD1 (5 bases). V was trimmed by 0 bases and J by 4 bases, leaving 19 bases between them. The V gene's germline CDR1 is MGHRA and CDR2 YSYEKL. The CDR3 is made up of 18 amino acids. The DNA for the CDR3 is TGCGCCAGCAGCCAAGATAGGGAGGGACGGAATGGTAATCAGCCCCAGCATTTT. It codes for CASSQDREGRNGNQPQHF.

This clone was detected once. For the CDR3, the DNA is TGTGCCAGCAGTGCGACCGGGACAGGGGACTATGGCTACACCTTC. This encodes CASSATGTGDYGYTF. The chain carries TRBV6-4 and TRBJ1-2, with 10 nucleotides matching TRBD1. This CDR3 contains 15 residues. J lost 3 bases, V lost 4 bases, and 5 bases had no gene match. The V gene's germline CDR1 is MRHNA and CDR2 SNTAGT.

The chain has TRBV11-3 and TRBJ2-1; D is possibly TRBD2 (6 bases). V gave up 1 base and J gave up 5 bases, with 9 bases separating them. Germline CDR1 SGHNT, CDR2 YENEEA. The CDR3 covers 14 residues. DNA of the CDR3: TGTGCCAGCAGCTTAGGAGGGACTCACAATGAGCAGTTCTTC. Encoded protein: CASSLGGTHNEQFF.

The chain joins TRBV7-9 to TRBJ1-1; D is uncertain. The germline V gene has CDR1 SEHNR and CDR2 FQNEAQ (reference sequence). With 2 bases removed from V and 11 bases from J, the gap between germline ends came to 15 bases. The CDR3 covers 13 residues. As DNA, the CDR3 is TGTGCCAGCAGCTTAAATACGCCCCACGGGGCTTTCTTT. Residues: CASSLNTPHGAFF.

The chain is built from TRBV7-3 and TRBJ2-3; 12 nucleotides align to TRBD2. This CDR3 has 17 residues. The germline CDR1 and CDR2 sequences are SGHTA and FQGTGA. V lost 4 bases and J lost 2; bases outside the gene matches: 7. The CDR3 is CASSSRLAGVNTDTQYF. The CDR3, as DNA: TGTGCCAGCAGCTCAAGACTAGCGGGAGTCAACACAGATACGCAGTATTTT.

The rearrangement uses TRBV11-1 and TRBJ1-1; weak D call: TRBD1 (6 bases). V was cut by 1 base and J by 4 bases, with 13 bases left in between. Germline CDR1 SGHAT, CDR2 FQDESV (reference sequence). The CDR3 is 15 residues long. The CDR3 bases are TGTGCCAGCAGCTTAGGAGGCAGGGGTGGCACTGAAGCTTTCTTT. The encoded protein is CASSLGGRGGTEAFF.

The V gene is TRBV7-3, the J gene TRBJ2-1, with TRBD2 matching 9 bases. V dropped 5 bases and J dropped 0; count of bases not matched to a gene: 2. The CDR3 length is 15 residues. Per germline, CDR1 SGHTA and CDR2 FQGTGA. CDR3 nucleotides: TGTGCCAGCAGCCCTAGCGGGAACTCCTACAATGAGCAGTTCTTC. Translation: CASSPSGNSYNEQFF.

The V gene is TRBV19, the J gene TRBJ2-1, with 9 bases fitting TRBD1. Losses at the gene ends were 4 bases for V and 5 bases for J; bases not matched to a gene: 9. From germline, CDR1 is LNHDA and CDR2 SQIVND (reference sequence). The CDR3 runs to 16 residues. CDR3 loop: CASSTQTGTGHNEQFF. The DNA of the CDR3 is TGTGCCAGTAGTACCCAAACCGGGACAGGGCACAATGAGCAGTTCTTC. The whole variable domain, remainder taken from reference TRBV19 and TRBJ2-1, is DGGITQSPKYLFRKEGQNVTLSCEQNLNHDAMYWYRQDPGQGLRLIYYSQIVNDFQKGDIAEGYSVSREKKESFPLTVTSAQKNPTAFYLCASSTQTGTGHNEQFFGPGTRLTVL.

The CDR3 loop is CSVTGGAKSLETQYF. Written as DNA, the CDR3 is TGCAGCGTGACGGGCGGGGCGAAGTCGTTAGAGACCCAGTACTTC. The rearrangement links TRBV29-1 to TRBJ2-5, with D possibly matching TRBD2 (6 bases). Germline V CDR1 and CDR2: SQVTM, ANQGSEA. Trimming took off 6 bases at V and 4 bases at J, with 21 bases between the two ends. CDR3 size: 15 residues.

The chain is built from TRBV28 and TRBJ1-3; unclear D gene. Germline assignment: CDR1 MDHEN and CDR2 SYDVKM. V dropped 7 bases and J dropped 2 bases, with 9 bases sitting between them. The CDR3 runs 13 residues. CDR3 protein: CASTKLAGNTIYF. CDR3 DNA sequence: TGTGCCAGCACTAAGTTGGCTGGAAACACCATATATTTT. The whole variable domain, remainder taken from reference TRBV28 and TRBJ1-3, is DVKVTQSSRYLVKRTGEKVFLECVQDMDHENMFWYRQDPGLGLRLIYFSYDVKMKEKGDIPEGYSVSREKKERFSLILESASTNQTSMYLCASTKLAGNTIYFGEGSWLTVV.

The J gene is TRBJ2-4, the V gene TRBV19; 8 bases map to TRBD2. Trimming cost V 5 bases and J 0 bases; bases outside gene matches: 12. The germline V gene has CDR1 LNHDA and CDR2 SQIVND (reference sequence). This CDR3 comprises 18 residues. This chain's CDR3 is CASSARATSGLAKNIQYF. The DNA of the CDR3 is TGTGCCAGTAGTGCCCGGGCAACTAGCGGACTAGCCAAAAACATTCAGTACTTC.

This chain uses TRBV2 with TRBJ2-3; TRBD2 aligns across 13 bases. CDR3 length equals 14 residues. V was pared by 7 bases and J by 4 bases, with 2 bases of the junction left unmatched. The germline V gene has CDR1 SNHLY and CDR2 FYNNEI. DNA of the CDR3: TGTGCCAGCAAACTAGCGGGAGGGGCAGATACGCAGTATTTT. Amino acids: CASKLAGGADTQYF.

This clone was picked up a small number of times. The rearrangement links TRBV19 to TRBJ1-1; D uncertain. Trimming cost V 3 bases and J 10 bases, with 15 bases left between them. CDR1 and CDR2 (germline): LNHDA, SQIVND (reference sequence). The CDR3 is made up of 13 amino acids. The CDR3 sequence: CASSIGPAVGAFF. The CDR3 DNA is TGTGCCAGTAGTATCGGGCCGGCCGTAGGAGCTTTCTTT.

This rearrangement joins TRBV4-2 to TRBJ2-5, with a possible D match to TRBD2 (8 bases). Germline V gene data show CDR1 as LGHNA and CDR2 as YNFKEQ. The CDR3 extends over 15 amino acids. V lost 4 bases to trimming and J lost 4 bases, with 16 bases between them. CDR3 in amino acids: CASSPGGGIRETQYF. The CDR3 DNA reads TGTGCCAGCAGCCCGGGAGGGGGCATCAGAGAGACCCAGTACTTC.

This chain joins TRBV28 and TRBJ2-5; tentative D call: TRBD1 (6 bases). Trimming pared 5 bases from V and 0 bases from J, leaving 13 bases between. Per germline, CDR1 MDHEN and CDR2 SYDVKM. The CDR3 extends over 15 amino acids. The CDR3 DNA is TGTGCCAGCAGTCCACTGAGGGGGTACCAAGAGACCCAGTACTTC. This encodes CASSPLRGYQETQYF.

This clone appeared a few times. V gene TRBV7-9 combines with J gene TRBJ1-1, with 9 bases identical to TRBD1. The germline gives CDR1 SEHNR, CDR2 FQNEAQ (reference sequence). With 0 bases clipped from V and 1 base from J, the junction kept 0 bases outside the gene matches. This CDR3 contains 15 residues. The CDR3: CASSLADRGNTEAFF. CDR3 coding DNA: TGTGCCAGCAGCTTAGCGGACAGGGGGAACACTGAAGCTTTCTTT.

The genes are TRBV6-5 and TRBJ2-1, with 9 nucleotides matching TRBD2. V trimming: 2 bases; J trimming: 5 bases; junction bases outside the gene matches: 4. Germline V gene data show CDR1 as MNHEY and CDR2 as SVGAGI. The CDR3 extends over 15 amino acids. In DNA form, the CDR3 reads TGTGCCAGCAGTTACAGGGCTAGCGGGGACAATGAGCAGTTCTTC. The encoded protein is CASSYRASGDNEQFF.

This chain's CDR3 is CASSHGTAPGETQYF. In nucleotides, the CDR3 is TGCGCCAGCAGCCACGGGACGGCCCCCGGGGAGACCCAGTACTTC. V gene TRBV5-1 combines with J gene TRBJ2-5; D is tentatively TRBD1 or TRBD2 (5 bases each). The V and J ends lost 4 bases and 5 bases respectively, with 18 bases between them. The germline CDR1 and CDR2 sequences are SGHRS and YFSETQ. This CDR3 has 15 residues.

The J gene is TRBJ1-2, the V gene TRBV28; no clear D gene. V lost 6 bases to trimming and J lost 5 bases, with 16 bases between them. CDR3 length: 14 residues. Looked up from germline, CDR1 is MDHEN and CDR2 is SYDVKM. CDR3 coding DNA: TGTGCCAGCAGCCGTTTAGGAGAAGTATATGGCTACACCTTC. This codes for CASSRLGEVYGYTF.

V is TRBV5-6 and J is TRBJ1-1; D unclear. CDR1 and CDR2 from the germline V gene are SGHDT and YYEEEE. Trimming left V 1 base short and J 5 bases short, with 9 bases between. This CDR3 has 13 amino acids. The CDR3 DNA sequence: TGTGCCAGCAGCTTGCCCCTGGGAACTGAAGCTTTCTTT. Encoded protein: CASSLPLGTEAFF.

The V gene is TRBV5-1, the J gene TRBJ1-1; TRBD1 agrees at 7 bases. V dropped 4 bases and J dropped 5; count of bases not matched to a gene: 11. The CDR3 has 15 residues. CDR1 is SGHRS and CDR2 is YFSETQ in the germline V gene. In DNA, the CDR3 is TGCGCCAGCAGCAATCGACAGGGAGACGGAACTGAAGCTTTCTTT. Translated, it gives CASSNRQGDGTEAFF. Variable domain in full (rest from reference TRBV5-1 and TRBJ1-1): KAGVTQTPRYLIKTRGQQVTLSCSPISGHRSVSWYQQTPGQGLQFLFEYFSETQRNKGNFPGRFSGRQFSNSRSEMNVSTLELGDSALYLCASSNRQGDGTEAFFGQGTRLTVV.

A remark on this clone: At the DNA level, this CDR3 is encoded by other sequences in the same sample as well. The rearrangement joins TRBV25-1 to TRBJ2-7; 8 nucleotides align to TRBD1. Per germline, CDR1 MGHDK and CDR2 SYGVNS. J lost 1 base, V lost 6 bases, and 5 bases had no gene match. The CDR3 extends over 14 amino acids. CDR3 bases: TGTGCCAGCAGGCCAGGACAGGGATCCTACGAGCAGTACTTC. Amino acids: CASRPGQGSYEQYF.